Following are 3 T cell receptor beta chains from one sample sequenced in a study of shared clonotypes between healthy human individuals. Assay: immunoSEQ multiplex PCR; the TCRdb copy retains only in-frame clones and omits some. This table has under 850,000 clones, roughly 72% appearing once. The sample taken for sequencing was memory CD4+ T cells sorted from blood. Subset indicated: CD45RA-negative fraction. Source of these receptors: a young woman in good health.

This chain connects TRBV18 to TRBJ2-7; D may be TRBD1 (5 bases). V lost 3 bases, J lost 6 bases, and 12 bases lay in between. The germline gives CDR1 KGHSH, CDR2 LQKENI. This CDR3 spans 13 amino acids. The CDR3 DNA reads as TGTGCCAGCTCACCCGACAGTTTTCCCGAGCAGTACTTC. It specifies CASSPDSFPEQYF.

Details on this clone: This sample includes further DNA sequences coding for the same CDR3. This chain uses TRBV10-1 with TRBJ1-1, with TRBD1 matching over 9 bases. V lost 6 bases to trimming and J lost 3 bases; unmatched junction nucleotides: 2. Germline V lookup: CDR1 WNHNN, CDR2 SYGVQD (reference sequence). The CDR3 loop spans 13 amino acids. In DNA form, the CDR3 reads TGCGCCAGCAGGGGACAGGGAGACACTGAAGCTTTCTTT. It encodes CASRGQGDTEAFF.

The rearrangement joins TRBV10-3 to TRBJ1-1; 11 nucleotides line up with TRBD1. The CDR3 loop spans 14 amino acids. The junction had 8 bases not matched to a gene; V was cut back by 8 bases and J by 6 bases. Germline CDR1 and CDR2: ENHRY and SYGVKD. The CDR3 loop reads CAISPGQGAAEAFF. The CDR3 DNA reads as TGTGCCATCTCCCCAGGACAGGGGGCCGCTGAAGCTTTCTTT.